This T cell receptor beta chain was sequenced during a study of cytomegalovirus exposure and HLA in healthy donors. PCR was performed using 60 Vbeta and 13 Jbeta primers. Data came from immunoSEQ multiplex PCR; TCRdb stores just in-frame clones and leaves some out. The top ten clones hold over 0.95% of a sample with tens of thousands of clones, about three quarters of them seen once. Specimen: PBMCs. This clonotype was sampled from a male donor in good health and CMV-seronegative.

The CDR3 loop is CASSPRGGAYEQFF. In DNA, the CDR3 is TGCGCCAGCAGCCCACGCGGCGGGGCCTACGAGCAGTTCTTC. J is TRBJ2-1 and V is TRBV5-1; D might be TRBD2 (6 bases). The V and J ends lost 4 bases and 10 bases respectively, with 18 bases between them. The germline CDR1 and CDR2 sequences are SGHRS and YFSETQ. The CDR3 consists of 14 residues.